The 18 T cell receptor beta chains given below trace back to one sample, sequenced in a study of cytomegalovirus exposure and HLA in healthy donors. Vbeta (60) and Jbeta (13) primers were used in the PCR. This table comes from immunoSEQ multiplex PCR, and its TCRdb copy is limited to in-frame clones, with some not included. Of approximately 130,000 clones in the sample, approximately 85% were seen once. The sequenced material came from PBMCs. The receptors were gathered from a woman aged 30 to 39 in good health and CMV-seropositive.

The chain joins TRBV5-1 to TRBJ2-7, with TRBD1 matching over 11 bases. Germline V gene data show CDR1 as SGHRS and CDR2 as YFSETQ. Trimming cost V 4 bases and J 4 bases; bases outside gene matches: 4. The CDR3 length is 14 residues. The CDR3 spells CASSPGQGAYEQYF. The CDR3 nucleotides are TGCGCCAGCAGCCCTGGACAGGGGGCTTACGAGCAGTACTTC.

The rearrangement joins TRBV5-1 to TRBJ1-4; 8 bases line up with TRBD1. The V gene's germline CDR1 is SGHRS and CDR2 YFSETQ. Losses at the gene ends were 5 bases for V and 5 bases for J; bases not matched to a gene: 5. This CDR3 has 14 amino acids. CDR3 residues: CASRTTGANEKLFF. The CDR3 nucleotides read TGCGCCAGCAGGACGACAGGGGCGAATGAAAAACTGTTTTTT.

The chain joins TRBV18 to TRBJ2-7; maybe TRBD1 (6 bases). Germline V CDR1 and CDR2: KGHSH, LQKENI. V gave up 5 bases and J gave up 6 bases, with 17 bases separating them. This CDR3 has 14 amino acids. DNA for the CDR3: TGTGCCAGCTCAGCCTTGGGTCAGGGGTCCGAGCAGTACTTC. Translated: CASSALGQGSEQYF.

The chain couples TRBV10-1 to TRBJ2-4, with D possibly TRBD1 on 5 matching bases. The CDR3 runs to 15 residues. Germline CDR1 WNHNN, CDR2 SYGVQD (reference sequence). V dropped 3 bases and J dropped 5 bases, with 14 bases sitting between them. The CDR3 loop is CASSDGLGEENIQYF. The CDR3 DNA is TGCGCCAGCAGTGACGGGCTAGGGGAAGAAAACATTCAGTACTTC.

This clone was counted a few times. Mismatch with germline at one junction end may stem from a read error. The CDR3 sequence: CSSTLGGTEQYF. The DNA of the CDR3 is TGTTCCAGCACTCTGGGGGGGACCGAGCAGTACTTC. The chain employs TRBV7-9 and TRBJ2-7, with 7 bases aligning to TRBD2. The CDR3 covers 12 residues. CDR1 is SEHNR, CDR2 FQNEAQ, per germline (reference sequence).

V usage is TRBV29-1 and J usage is TRBJ1-5; D unclear. The CDR3 is 12 residues long. Germline V gives CDR1 SQVTM, CDR2 ANQGSEA. V was clipped by 5 bases and J by 7 bases, with 12 bases between them. The DNA for the CDR3 is TGCAGCGTTAGCGAGGGCGGGCAGCCCCAGCATTTT. Translation gives CSVSEGGQPQHF.

This CDR3 reads CASSLRTSNEKLFF. The DNA of the CDR3 is TGTGCCAGCTCACTGAGGACTTCTAATGAAAAACTGTTTTTT. This chain connects TRBV18 to TRBJ1-4; no firm D call. The CDR3 contains 14 residues. Germline V lookup: CDR1 KGHSH, CDR2 LQKENI. V lost 4 bases to trimming and J lost 3 bases, with 9 bases between them.

The chain uses TRBV28 and TRBJ2-1; 13 bases map to TRBD2. The CDR3 is made up of 14 amino acids. Germline assignment: CDR1 MDHEN and CDR2 SYDVKM. Unmatched junction bases numbered 15, after V lost 10 bases and J lost 15 bases. CDR3 DNA sequence: TGTGCCACTGAAACCGGGACTAGCGGGAAAGGGCGGTTCTTC. Its protein product is CATETGTSGKGRFF.

This clone was seen once. CDR3 sequence reads: CAWSRENIQYF. Here the CDR3 DNA reads TGTGCCTGGAGCAGGGAAAACATTCAGTACTTC. The chain employs TRBV30 and TRBJ2-4, with D possibly being TRBD1 (5 bases). There are 11 residues in the CDR3. The germline V and J ends were trimmed by 3 bases and 5 bases, with 5 bases remaining between them. Per germline, CDR1 GTSNPN and CDR2 SVGIG (reference sequence).

This chain joins TRBV4-2 and TRBJ1-1, with TRBD1 identical over 8 bases. The CDR3 covers 17 residues. The germline V gene encodes CDR1 LGHNA and CDR2 YNFKEQ. After removal of 0 bases from V and 1 base from J, the junction contained 7 bases not matched to a gene. CDR3: CASSQDLPGTGNTEAFF. The CDR3 bases are TGTGCCAGCAGCCAAGATCTCCCCGGGACAGGGAACACTGAAGCTTTCTTT.

The chain recombines TRBV4-1 with TRBJ1-3; D not resolved. V dropped 0 bases and J dropped 1 base, with 7 bases sitting between them. Germline lookup yields CDR1 MGHRA and CDR2 YSYEKL. This CDR3 has 15 residues. CDR3 amino acids: CASSQDPQSGNTIYF. CDR3 in DNA: TGCGCCAGCAGCCAAGATCCCCAATCTGGAAACACCATATATTTT.

V is TRBV2 and J is TRBJ1-5; D gene ambiguous. Per the germline V gene, CDR1 is SNHLY and CDR2 is FYNNEI. This CDR3 is built from 13 residues. V lost 3 bases and J 6 bases, leaving 9 bases between the germline ends. CDR3 sequence: CASSEFPRQPQHF. As DNA, the CDR3 is TGTGCCAGCAGTGAGTTCCCTCGTCAGCCCCAGCATTTT.

This chain joins TRBV29-1 and TRBJ2-7; D is possibly TRBD2 (7 bases). Germline CDR1 reads SQVTM; CDR2 reads ANQGSEA. The germline V and J ends were trimmed by 3 bases and 2 bases, with 14 bases remaining between them. The CDR3 consists of 14 residues. CDR3 DNA: TGCAGCGTTGACTTGGGGGGGCCACCCTACGAGCAGTACTTC. This sequence encodes CSVDLGGPPYEQYF.

CDR3 loop: CASSLGAVEAFF. CDR3 DNA: TGTGCCAGCAGCCTTGGGGCTGTTGAAGCTTTCTTT. This rearrangement joins TRBV7-9 to TRBJ1-1; tentative D call: TRBD1 (5 bases). This CDR3 is built from 12 residues. Germline V gene sequence: CDR1 SEHNR, CDR2 FQNEAQ (reference sequence). Trimming stripped 5 bases from V and 7 bases from J, with 11 bases between.

The chain is built from TRBV2 and TRBJ1-2, with 8 bases identical to TRBD1. Germline loops: CDR1 SNHLY, CDR2 FYNNEI. After removal of 4 bases from V and 3 bases from J, the junction contained 10 bases not matched to a gene. There are 16 residues in the CDR3. CDR3 coding DNA: TGTGCCAGCAGTGTTCCGCGGGGACAGGCTGACTATGGCTACACCTTC. Its protein product is CASSVPRGQADYGYTF.

The J gene is TRBJ1-6, the V gene TRBV6-5; D is ambiguous. The CDR3 length is 15 residues. V lost 9 bases and J lost 2, with 14 bases in between. Per the germline V gene, CDR1 is MNHEY and CDR2 is SVGAGI. In DNA form, the CDR3 reads TGTGCCAGTACCGTGGGGAGGACCTATAATTCACCCCTCCACTTT. This gives the protein CASTVGRTYNSPLHF.

V usage is TRBV18 and J usage is TRBJ2-6, with 12 bases lining up with TRBD2. This CDR3 has 21 residues. In germline, CDR1 is KGHSH, CDR2 LQKENI. J gave up 0 bases and V 6 bases, and 15 bases lay outside the gene matches. Here the CDR3 DNA reads TGTGCCAGCTCGGCCCTGGGACTAGCGGGCACCCTAGCCTCTGGGGCCAACGTCCTGACTTTC. Its translation: CASSALGLAGTLASGANVLTF.

This clone was detected only once. The chain combines TRBV10-3 with TRBJ2-3, with TRBD2 matching 7 bases. V lost 1 base and J lost 5; bases outside the gene matches: 12. Germline lookup yields CDR1 ENHRY and CDR2 SYGVKD. The CDR3 extends over 17 amino acids. In nucleotides, the CDR3 is TGTGCCATCAGTGAGTGGGGTGTGGGCGGGGGAGTAGATACGCAGTATTTT. This codes for CAISEWGVGGGVDTQYF.